These 24 T cell receptor beta chains were sequenced from one sample in a study of T cell responses to AZD1222 COVID-19 vaccine (dated by TCRdb to the early 2020s). The sample's time point label, in plain terms: about 28 days (+/-7) after the second vaccine dose. The library was built by means of the immunoSEQ multiplex PCR assay. TCRdb retrieved this table from immuneACCESS and kept in-frame rearrangements only. Not all clones are present; in checked studies, unresolved V genes account for under half, and no reason is known for the remainder. The table for this sample lists around 80,000 clones; 70% to 90% of them were counted only once. Jointly, the top ten make up roughly 10% of the sample. The source was peripheral blood, collected 28 days after the second AZD1222 dose. Every receptor here comes from an adult who received the AZD1222 COVID-19 vaccine.

The rearrangement uses TRBV2 and TRBJ1-3; no definite D call. Germline-derived CDR1 and CDR2 are SNHLY and FYNNEI. The CDR3 is made up of 14 amino acids. V was clipped by 6 bases and J by 0 bases, with 9 bases between them. CDR3 loop: CASRAVLSGNTIYF. For the CDR3, the DNA is TGTGCCAGCAGAGCAGTGCTCTCTGGAAACACCATATATTTT.

V is TRBV7-2 and J is TRBJ1-5; D might be TRBD1 (6 bases). V was pared by 3 bases and J by 2 bases, with 11 bases between. The CDR3 covers 15 residues. Germline loops: CDR1 SGHTA, CDR2 FQGNSA. Here the CDR3 DNA reads TGTGCCAGCAGCTTTCGAGGGGGGGGCAATCAGCCCCAGCATTTT. Translation gives CASSFRGGGNQPQHF.

The chain uses TRBV5-4 and TRBJ1-2, with 10 bases identical to TRBD1. The CDR3 contains 13 residues. Germline V lookup: CDR1 SGHNT, CDR2 YYREEE (reference sequence). V lost 4 bases, J lost 8 bases, and 5 bases stayed unmatched. The CDR3 nucleotides are TGTGCCAGCAGCCCCGGGACAGGGGAAGGCTACACCTTC. Translated, it gives CASSPGTGEGYTF.

This clone was observed once. J is TRBJ1-6 and V is TRBV2; D uncertain. V was trimmed by 7 bases and J by 8 bases, leaving 18 bases between them. This CDR3 has 15 residues. Looked up from germline, CDR1 is SNHLY and CDR2 is FYNNEI. The CDR3 DNA reads TGTGCCAGCACAGATCAGGATTTTCGCTATTCACCCCTCCACTTT. This gives the protein CASTDQDFRYSPLHF. Full variable domain (missing parts from reference TRBV2 and TRBJ1-6): EPEVTQTPSHQVTQMGQEVILRCVPISNHLYFYWYRQILGQKVEFLVSFYNNEISEKSEIFDDQFSVERPDGSNFTLKIRSTKLEDSAMYFCASTDQDFRYSPLHFGNGTRLTVT.

The chain recombines TRBV5-6 with TRBJ2-5, with unresolved D. With 2 bases removed from V and 10 bases from J, the gap between germline ends came to 12 bases. The CDR3 loop spans 12 amino acids. CDR1 SGHDT and CDR2 YYEEEE come from the germline V gene. The CDR3 DNA reads TGTGCCAGCAGCTTAGTAGGGTTGGACCAGTACTTC. Translated, it gives CASSLVGLDQYF.

The CDR3, as DNA: TGTGCCAGCAGTTTGCCGAAATCAGGGACAGAAGATGGCTACACCTTC. Translation gives CASSLPKSGTEDGYTF. The genes are TRBV28 and TRBJ1-2, with 7 bases lining up with TRBD1. The CDR3 sequence is 16 residues long. J lost 6 bases, V lost 3 bases, and 13 bases had no gene match. CDR1 MDHEN and CDR2 SYDVKM come from the germline V gene.

The V gene is TRBV15, the J gene TRBJ1-3, with no clear D. The CDR3 has 16 amino acids. Germline-derived CDR1 and CDR2 are LNHNV and YYDKDF (reference sequence). The ends were cut back, 0 bases at V and 0 bases at J, with 9 bases in the middle. The CDR3 coding sequence is TGTGCCACCAGCAGAGATCTTGGGAGCTCTGGAAACACCATATATTTT. This encodes CATSRDLGSSGNTIYF.

CDR3 in DNA: TGTGCCAGCTCACTTTACGCGCAGGGATTTGGAAACACCATATATTTT. Its protein product is CASSLYAQGFGNTIYF. This chain uses TRBV18 with TRBJ1-3; D is possibly TRBD1 (5 bases). This CDR3 spans 16 amino acids. Trimming stripped 4 bases from V and 3 bases from J, with 16 bases between. Germline CDR1 is KGHSH and CDR2 is LQKENI.

CDR3 coding DNA: TGTGCCAGTCAAGGACAGGCCTTCTCCTACGAGCAGTACTTC. Translation gives CASQGQAFSYEQYF. The chain employs TRBV2 and TRBJ2-7; 7 bases map to TRBD1. V was clipped by 9 bases and J by 0 bases; unmatched bases: 8. Germline V gene data show CDR1 as SNHLY and CDR2 as FYNNEI. The CDR3 contains 14 residues.

The chain combines TRBV27 with TRBJ1-1; no definite D call. The CDR3 covers 14 residues. The V end lost 3 bases, the J end lost 0 bases, and 8 bases lay between the germline ends. Germline CDR1 MNHEY, CDR2 SMNVEV (reference sequence). CDR3 loop: CASSLKIMNTEAFF. DNA for the CDR3: TGTGCCAGCAGTTTGAAGATAATGAACACTGAAGCTTTCTTT.

The rearrangement joins TRBV6-6 to TRBJ2-2; 7 nucleotides line up with TRBD1. The V segment lost 5 bases and the J segment 1 base; nucleotides outside the gene matches: 4. Germline V lookup: CDR1 MNHNY, CDR2 SVGAGI (reference sequence). This CDR3 spans 15 amino acids. Here the CDR3 DNA reads TGTGCCAGCAGTCCCCAGGGGGTGAACACCGGGGAGCTGTTTTTT. Translation gives CASSPQGVNTGELFF.

This clone occurred many times. Here the CDR3 DNA reads TGTGCCAGCAGCTTAGCAGGGCGGGGGGAGACCACAGATACGCAGTATTTT. It is translated as CASSLAGRGETTDTQYF. The chain couples TRBV7-9 to TRBJ2-3; 8 bases line up with TRBD2. The CDR3 length is 17 residues. Germline CDR1 reads SEHNR; CDR2 reads FQNEAQ (reference sequence). V shed 0 bases and J 2 bases; nucleotides not matched to a gene: 7.

The chain is built from TRBV4-1 and TRBJ1-1; tentative D call: TRBD1 (5 bases). Trimming pared 0 bases from V and 11 bases from J, leaving 16 bases between. CDR1 is MGHRA and CDR2 is YSYEKL in the germline V gene. This CDR3 has 14 residues. The CDR3 DNA is TGCGCCAGCAGCCAAGAGGGGGTGGCCCCTGGGGCTTTCTTT. This sequence encodes CASSQEGVAPGAFF.

The V gene is TRBV7-9, the J gene TRBJ1-1; 7 nucleotides line up with TRBD1. Germline V gene lookup returns CDR1 SEHNR and CDR2 FQNEAQ (reference sequence). The CDR3 spans 13 residues. J gave up 4 bases and V 6 bases, and 5 bases lay outside the gene matches. The DNA for the CDR3 is TGTGCCAGCAGACAGGGGTCTCGCACTGAAGCTTTCTTT. This codes for CASRQGSRTEAFF.

In its sample, this clone was seen once. The V gene is TRBV7-8, the J gene TRBJ2-7; no reliable D call. V was trimmed by 5 bases and J by 6 bases, leaving 17 bases between them. This CDR3 has 14 amino acids. From germline, CDR1 is SGHVS and CDR2 FQNEAQ. In nucleotides, the CDR3 is TGTGCCAGCAGCCCACCCAGTGGACGCACCGAGCAGTACTTC. Its protein is CASSPPSGRTEQYF.

V usage is TRBV28 and J usage is TRBJ1-4; tentatively, D is TRBD1 (6 bases). V dropped 6 bases and J dropped 2 bases, with 13 bases sitting between them. The CDR3 extends over 15 amino acids. CDR1 and CDR2 from the germline V gene are MDHEN and SYDVKM. In nucleotides, the CDR3 is TGTGCCAGCAGACCCGGGGGGCCTACTAATGAAAAACTGTTTTTT. It translates to CASRPGGPTNEKLFF.

DNA for the CDR3: TGTGCCAGCAGCCCGGGACAGGTCTATGGCTACACCTTC. Protein sequence: CASSPGQVYGYTF. The V call is TRBV3-1 (or the pseudogene TRBV3-2), the J call TRBJ1-2; 8 bases agree with TRBD1. CDR1 is LGHDT, CDR2 YNNKEL, per germline (reference sequence). Losses at the gene ends were 4 bases for V and 4 bases for J; bases not matched to a gene: 2. This CDR3 is built from 13 residues.

The chain has TRBV6-5 and TRBJ1-3; TRBD1 matches 9 bases. V trimming: 7 bases; J trimming: 16 bases; junction bases outside the gene matches: 11. The CDR3 has 12 amino acids. Germline V CDR1 and CDR2: MNHEY, SVGAGI. The CDR3 loop is CASTRTGAVSYF. For the CDR3, the DNA is TGTGCCAGCACTAGGACAGGGGCCGTTTCGTATTTT.

V gene TRBV11-3 combines with J gene TRBJ2-7; TRBD1 agrees at 7 bases. This CDR3 contains 13 residues. The germline gives CDR1 SGHNT, CDR2 YENEEA. V gave up 5 bases and J gave up 6 bases; unmatched junction bases: 7. The CDR3 is CASSQDYRGEQYF. The DNA of the CDR3 is TGTGCCAGCAGCCAGGATTACAGGGGCGAGCAGTACTTC.

The rearrangement links TRBV6-4 to TRBJ2-2; 8 bases align to TRBD2. Germline CDR1 and CDR2: MRHNA and SNTAGT. The CDR3 is made up of 15 amino acids. The junction had 1 base not matched to a gene; V was cut back by 0 bases and J by 4 bases. As DNA, the CDR3 is TGTGCCAGCAGTGACTCCGGGACTAGCACCGGGGAGCTGTTTTTT. Its protein is CASSDSGTSTGELFF.

V is TRBV6-2 or TRBV6-3 and J is TRBJ1-5, with a tentative D call TRBD1 (5 bases). This CDR3 contains 15 residues. V lost 5 bases and J 5 bases, leaving 16 bases between the germline ends. Germline V gives CDR1 MNHEY, CDR2 SVGEGT. The CDR3 spells CASSTRVGGYQPQHF. The CDR3 DNA sequence: TGTGCCAGCAGTACCCGGGTGGGGGGATATCAGCCCCAGCATTTT.

The rearrangement joins TRBV12-3 or TRBV12-4 to TRBJ1-2; possibly TRBD1 for D (5 bases). Trimming removed 6 bases at V and 7 bases at J, with 15 bases between. The CDR3 spans 13 residues. The DNA of the CDR3 is TGTGCCAGCAGACCCAGACAGTCCGGTGGCTACACCTTC. This gives the protein CASRPRQSGGYTF.

The rearrangement joins TRBV28 to TRBJ2-5; no definite D call. The CDR3 spans 14 residues. Germline assignment: CDR1 MDHEN and CDR2 SYDVKM. Trimming took off 5 bases at V and 3 bases at J, with 13 bases between the two ends. The CDR3, as DNA: TGTGCCAGCAGTGAACAGACCTTTAAAGAGACCCAGTACTTC. It codes for CASSEQTFKETQYF.

V and J are TRBV27 and TRBJ2-3, with 9 bases that match TRBD2. Trimming took 8 bases from V and 4 from J; bases not matched to a gene: 7. CDR1 is MNHEY and CDR2 is SMNVEV in the germline V gene (reference sequence). The CDR3 is 14 amino acids. This CDR3 is CASGAGGGPDTQYF. The CDR3 nucleotides are TGTGCCAGCGGTGCGGGGGGGGGCCCAGATACGCAGTATTTT.